The sample holds one count of the clone carrying this T cell receptor (beta chain). Antigen unknown. This record comes from a study of glioma-infiltrating T cells. Trimming removed 3 bases from V and 8 bases from J, with 20 bases in between. This CDR3 has 15 amino acids. Germline CDR1 is SGHRS and CDR2 is YFSETQ. Amplification of TCR alpha and beta CDR3 regions from RNA used iRepertoire nested multiplex PCR. Tissue mRNA or PBMC total RNA, roughly 100-400 ng, went into one-step reverse transcription and amplification. TCRdb fed the multiplex PCR reads into MiXCR, producing one record per CDR3 protein. The sample has around 150,000 distinct CDR3 sequences; around 42% are singletons. Study-wide results and limits: Non-neoplastic patients had below-expected tissue-blood divergence, while all gliomas exceeded expectation. CDR3 overlap between tissue and blood was very small.

The specimen sequenced was glioma tissue, nonneoplastic brain tissue, or PBMCs (not recorded which). The genes are TRBV5-1 and TRBJ1-2; D is uncertain. This TCR was recovered from a human donor with low-grade glioma or glioblastoma, undergoing nonglioma brain surgery, or in good health (not recorded which). The CDR3 nucleotides are TGCGCCAGCAGCTCCACCCCGGGCCTCGAAGGGGGCTACACCTTC. Protein: CASSSTPGLEGGYTF.